This T cell receptor (delta chain) appears in the sequencing data of a study of γδ T cells in repeated Plasmodium falciparum infection. At the level of the study: The natural-infection arm compared Malian children under seasonal malaria with matched Australian children. Malaria-naive adults were infected with P. falciparum NF54 four times over about 600 days. The study, taken as a whole, reports: Many TCRgamma sequences overlapped between individuals in stable Vgamma9/Vdelta2+ repertoires.

Each sorted gammadelta sample had TRG and TRD chains sequenced. TCRdb fed the multiplex PCR reads into CATT to redo clone calling. This sample has more than 45,000 delta-chain clones, with around 1.7% found just once. V shed 1 base, J shed 0 bases, and the junction held 16 bases outside the gene matches. This CDR3 has 21 amino acids. Per the germline V gene, CDR1 is TSWWSYY and CDR2 is QGS. Bulk repertoires came from Vgamma9/Vdelta2+ or Vdelta2-negative gammadelta T cells flow-sorted from PBMC. In the case of this clone: Its specificity is not known.

The sequence was collected from a pool of human donors (malaria-infected and uninfected, not separated). Sequencing was carried out using gamma-delta T cells from blood. This chain links TRDV1 with TRDJ1; TRDD3 matches at 11 bases. The J gene, not given by TCRdb, was assigned here from a germline match of the nucleotide sequence. CDR3 DNA: TGTGCTCTTGGGGAACAATCCGGGTACTGGGGGATATATTCCCACACCGATAAACTCATCTTT. Its translation: CALGEQSGYWGIYSHTDKLIF.